The next 27 T cell receptor beta chains were all read from a single sample in a study of T cell responses to AZD1222 COVID-19 vaccine. Generated by immunoSEQ multiplex PCR, the TCRdb table keeps only in-frame clones and is missing some. This sample has some 200,000 clones, with roughly nine tenths found just once. Here the sequenced sample was peripheral blood, taken 28 days after the second AZD1222 dose. The receptors come from an adult who received the AZD1222 COVID-19 vaccine.

The V call is TRBV2, the J call TRBJ2-1; D ambiguous. CDR1 is SNHLY, CDR2 FYNNEI, per germline. Trimming removed 1 base from V and 7 bases from J, with 5 bases in between. The CDR3 contains 12 residues. CDR3 sequence reads: CASSEEANEQFF. CDR3 bases: TGTGCCAGCAGTGAAGAGGCGAATGAGCAGTTCTTC.

This clone occurred once. The genes are TRBV11-3 and TRBJ2-1; D unclear. The V and J ends lost 3 bases and 4 bases respectively, with 7 bases between them. Germline CDR1 SGHNT, CDR2 YENEEA. The CDR3 has 13 residues. CDR3 protein: CASSFRLYNEQFF. The DNA of the CDR3 is TGTGCCAGCAGCTTCAGGTTGTACAATGAGCAGTTCTTC.

The rearrangement uses TRBV4-1 and TRBJ2-1; D unresolved. CDR3 size: 16 residues. Trimming left V 1 base short and J 2 bases short, with 12 bases between. CDR1 is MGHRA, CDR2 YSYEKL, per germline. In DNA, the CDR3 is TGCGCCAGCAGCCAAGTGGGCCAGTTACCCTACAATGAGCAGTTCTTC. Amino acids: CASSQVGQLPYNEQFF.

This clone showed up just a few times. The V and J genes are TRBV18 and TRBJ2-2, with 10 bases that match TRBD2. The V gene's germline CDR1 is KGHSH and CDR2 LQKENI. The CDR3 covers 16 residues. Germline trimming cut 6 bases from V and 4 bases from J; bases unmatched to any gene: 8. As DNA, the CDR3 is TGTGCCAGCTCGGCTAGCGGGAGAAGCGGCACCGGGGAGCTGTTTTTT. Protein: CASSASGRSGTGELFF.

This rearrangement joins TRBV7-2 to TRBJ2-7, with D tentatively TRBD2 (6 bases). Germline CDR1 and CDR2: SGHTA and FQGNSA. Trimming removed 5 bases at V and 4 bases at J, with 12 bases between. CDR3 length equals 13 residues. CDR3: CASSRDWGYEQYF. CDR3 sequence (DNA): TGTGCCAGCAGCAGGGACTGGGGTTACGAGCAGTACTTC.

Notes on this clone: This sample includes further DNA sequences coding for the same CDR3. The J gene is TRBJ1-3, the V gene TRBV5-1; D gene unclear. CDR1 is SGHRS and CDR2 is YFSETQ in the germline V gene. V lost 0 bases and J lost 0, with 7 bases in between. The CDR3 has 15 amino acids. CDR3 sequence: CASSLEGSSGNTIYF. CDR3 in DNA: TGCGCCAGCAGCTTGGAGGGAAGCTCTGGAAACACCATATATTTT.

The chain combines TRBV19 with TRBJ2-7; D perhaps matches TRBD2 (6 bases). Trimming removed 3 bases at V and 4 bases at J, with 25 bases between. This CDR3 contains 18 residues. Germline assignment: CDR1 LNHDA and CDR2 SQIVND (reference sequence). The DNA for the CDR3 is TGTGCCAGTAGTATCCCTTGGGACTCCGAAACCAGCCCTTACGAGCAGTACTTC. This gives the protein CASSIPWDSETSPYEQYF.

V and J are TRBV29-1 and TRBJ1-5; D ambiguous. V was cut by 6 bases and J by 2 bases, with 8 bases left in between. Germline V gene lookup returns CDR1 SQVTM and CDR2 ANQGSEA. This CDR3 region has 12 residues. This CDR3 reads CSVAYGNQPQHF. CDR3 DNA: TGCAGCGTCGCTTATGGCAATCAGCCCCAGCATTTT.

The chain carries TRBV6-2 or TRBV6-3 and TRBJ1-3, with TRBD1 matching over 7 bases. The trim removed 5 bases at V and 7 bases at J, leaving 8 bases unmatched. The CDR3 sequence is 14 residues long. Germline CDR1 and CDR2: MNHEY and SVGEGT. This CDR3 reads CASSPRGLANTIYF. The CDR3 coding sequence is TGTGCCAGCAGTCCGAGGGGGCTCGCCAACACCATATATTTT.

The chain is built from TRBV24-1 and TRBJ2-3, with 7 bases that match TRBD1. The germline V gene encodes CDR1 KGHDR and CDR2 SFDVKD. This CDR3 has 16 residues. V lost 5 bases and J lost 6; bases outside the gene matches: 13. The CDR3 DNA follows: TGTGCCACCAGTGGGGCTCCGGGACAGCCAAGGGATACGCAGTATTTT. It specifies CATSGAPGQPRDTQYF.

The rearrangement uses TRBV6-5 and TRBJ1-4, with 7 bases aligning to TRBD1. Germline lookup yields CDR1 MNHEY and CDR2 SVGAGI. This CDR3 contains 15 residues. Losses at the gene ends were 7 bases for V and 4 bases for J; bases not matched to a gene: 9. As DNA, the CDR3 is TGTGCCAGCACTTCCGGGACAGTTAGTAATGAAAAACTGTTTTTT. Encoded protein: CASTSGTVSNEKLFF.

This clone was picked up a small number of times. The J gene is TRBJ2-7, the V gene TRBV3-1 (or the pseudogene TRBV3-2); D might be TRBD1 or TRBD2, each matching 5 bases. CDR3 length: 16 amino acids. Germline loops: CDR1 LGHDT, CDR2 YNNKEL (reference sequence). V lost 0 bases and J lost 0, with 12 bases in between. The CDR3: CASSQDRWGSSYEQYF. In DNA, the CDR3 is TGTGCCAGCAGCCAAGATCGGTGGGGGTCCTCCTACGAGCAGTACTTC.

V gene TRBV5-1 combines with J gene TRBJ1-1; 9 nucleotides agree with TRBD1. V lost 6 bases, J lost 4 bases, and 4 bases stayed unmatched. This CDR3 comprises 13 residues. From germline, CDR1 is SGHRS and CDR2 YFSETQ. DNA for the CDR3: TGCGCCAGCATCGCGACAGGGGGCACTGAAGCTTTCTTT. This codes for CASIATGGTEAFF.

The V call is TRBV6-5, the J call TRBJ2-1; the D call may be TRBD1 or TRBD2 (5 bases each). Germline assignment: CDR1 MNHEY and CDR2 SVGAGI. The CDR3 runs 13 residues. V lost 6 bases and J lost 7, with 13 bases in between. The CDR3 spells CASRRVRGNEQFF. The CDR3 nucleotides read TGTGCCAGCAGGAGGGTTAGGGGTAATGAGCAGTTCTTC.

J is TRBJ2-7 and V is TRBV28; no clear D. The CDR3 loop spans 11 amino acids. V was clipped by 4 bases and J by 4 bases, with 5 bases between them. The germline gives CDR1 MDHEN, CDR2 SYDVKM. CDR3 sequence (DNA): TGTGCCAGCAGTTCAGAATACGAGCAGTACTTC. The encoded protein is CASSSEYEQYF.

CDR3 amino acids: CASSLLSPLSGNTIYF. As DNA, the CDR3 is TGTGCCAGCAGCTTACTTAGTCCCCTCTCTGGAAACACCATATATTTT. The chain links TRBV7-2 to TRBJ1-3; D not resolved. This CDR3 region has 16 residues. Trimming stripped 2 bases from V and 0 bases from J, with 11 bases between. Germline V lookup: CDR1 SGHTA, CDR2 FQGNSA.

In DNA, the CDR3 is TGTGCCAGCAGTGACGTCTCGGGGACTAAGCAGTTCTTC. Amino acids: CASSDVSGTKQFF. This rearrangement joins TRBV6-4 to TRBJ2-1; 7 positions match TRBD2. V lost 2 bases to trimming and J lost 11 bases; unmatched junction nucleotides: 6. The CDR3 loop spans 13 amino acids. Germline V gives CDR1 MRHNA, CDR2 SNTAGT.

The rearrangement uses TRBV25-1 and TRBJ2-5, with D perhaps matching TRBD2 (6 bases). The CDR3 sequence is 16 residues long. The germline gives CDR1 MGHDK, CDR2 SYGVNS. The germline V and J ends were trimmed by 4 bases and 5 bases, with 20 bases remaining between them. As DNA, the CDR3 is TGTGCCAGCAGTGCCCCCGGGACCTTCGGAGGGGAGACCCAGTACTTC. Translation gives CASSAPGTFGGETQYF. The variable domain in full, with the rest retrieved from reference TRBV25-1 and TRBJ2-5, is EADIYQTPRYLVIGTGKKITLECSQTMGHDKMYWYQQDPGMELHLIHYSYGVNSTEKGDLSSESTVSRIRTEHFPLTLESARPSHTSQYLCASSAPGTFGGETQYFGPGTRLLVL.

This chain joins TRBV28 and TRBJ1-1; D remains unclear. The V gene lost 7 bases and the J gene lost 0 bases, with 15 bases spanning the gap. The CDR3 runs to 15 residues. Germline V lookup: CDR1 MDHEN, CDR2 SYDVKM. The CDR3 reads CASTGNEAMNTEAFF. The CDR3 nucleotides read TGTGCCAGCACCGGTAACGAGGCCATGAACACTGAAGCTTTCTTT.

This chain uses TRBV2 with TRBJ1-2, with D uncertain. Trimming removed 6 bases at V and 1 base at J, with 12 bases between. This CDR3 is built from 14 residues. The germline V gene encodes CDR1 SNHLY and CDR2 FYNNEI. The CDR3 sequence is CASSPPAGNYGYTF. The CDR3 DNA sequence: TGTGCCAGCAGCCCTCCGGCCGGTAACTATGGCTACACCTTC.

The sample holds one count of this clone. V gene TRBV6-2 or TRBV6-3 combines with J gene TRBJ1-1; D ambiguous. Trimming shortened V by 0 bases and J by 4 bases, and 12 bases separated the two germline ends. The CDR3 loop spans 15 amino acids. The germline V gene has CDR1 MNHEY and CDR2 SVGEGT. In nucleotides, the CDR3 is TGTGCCAGCAGTTACTCTTCTCTTGGCGGCACTGAAGCTTTCTTT. Its translation is CASSYSSLGGTEAFF.

The chain links TRBV7-2 to TRBJ2-1; TRBD2 is a possible D gene (6 bases). The CDR3 has 16 residues. V dropped 2 bases and J dropped 1 base, with 12 bases sitting between them. From germline, CDR1 is SGHTA and CDR2 FQGNSA. The CDR3 spells CASSLKAGGSYNEQFF. The CDR3 DNA reads as TGTGCCAGCAGCTTAAAAGCGGGTGGGTCCTACAATGAGCAGTTCTTC. Full variable domain (outside the CDR3, taken from reference TRBV7-2 and TRBJ2-1): GAGVSQSPSNKVTEKGKDVELRCDPISGHTALYWYRQSLGQGLEFLIYFQGNSAPDKSGLPSDRFSAERTGGSVSTLTIQRTQQEDSAVYLCASSLKAGGSYNEQFFGPGTRLTVL.

The rearrangement links TRBV6-5 to TRBJ1-1; D ambiguous. CDR3 length: 13 residues. With 7 bases removed from V and 6 bases from J, the gap between germline ends came to 15 bases. The V gene's germline CDR1 is MNHEY and CDR2 SVGAGI. CDR3 nucleotide sequence: TGTGCCAGCAAAACCGGGTCCTTTCCTGAAGCTTTCTTT. It specifies CASKTGSFPEAFF.

The V call is TRBV4-1, the J call TRBJ2-3, with 7 bases matching TRBD1. The CDR3 runs 14 residues. Germline CDR1 and CDR2: MGHRA and YSYEKL. V shed 6 bases, J shed 4 bases, and the junction held 7 bases outside the gene matches. CDR3 nucleotides: TGCGCCAGCAGACGCGACAGGGCGGCAGATACGCAGTATTTT. Translating it yields CASRRDRAADTQYF.

In nucleotides, the CDR3 is TGTGCCAGCAGCAACTACAGGGGCTCTGGAAACACCATATATTTT. Residues: CASSNYRGSGNTIYF. The chain carries TRBV5-5 and TRBJ1-3; 7 bases line up with TRBD1. Germline V gene sequence: CDR1 SGHKS, CDR2 YYEKEE (reference sequence). J lost 0 bases, V lost 4 bases, and 4 bases had no gene match. This CDR3 region has 15 residues.

As DNA, the CDR3 is TGTGCCAGCACCCCCCGGGGTGGGGCCAACGTCCTGACTTTC. This sequence encodes CASTPRGGANVLTF. This rearrangement joins TRBV27 to TRBJ2-6; tentative D call: TRBD2 (5 bases). This CDR3 is 14 amino acids long. Looked up from germline, CDR1 is MNHEY and CDR2 is SMNVEV (reference sequence). V gave up 7 bases and J gave up 3 bases, with 10 bases separating them.

The V gene is TRBV15, the J gene TRBJ2-1; 9 nucleotides line up with TRBD2. Germline CDR1 and CDR2: LNHNV and YYDKDF (reference sequence). This CDR3 comprises 16 residues. J was trimmed by 7 bases and V by 5 bases; bases with no gene match: 12. The CDR3 bases are TGTGCCACCAGCCTAACCTTGGGACTAGCTTTGAATGAGCAGTTCTTC. Protein sequence: CATSLTLGLALNEQFF.